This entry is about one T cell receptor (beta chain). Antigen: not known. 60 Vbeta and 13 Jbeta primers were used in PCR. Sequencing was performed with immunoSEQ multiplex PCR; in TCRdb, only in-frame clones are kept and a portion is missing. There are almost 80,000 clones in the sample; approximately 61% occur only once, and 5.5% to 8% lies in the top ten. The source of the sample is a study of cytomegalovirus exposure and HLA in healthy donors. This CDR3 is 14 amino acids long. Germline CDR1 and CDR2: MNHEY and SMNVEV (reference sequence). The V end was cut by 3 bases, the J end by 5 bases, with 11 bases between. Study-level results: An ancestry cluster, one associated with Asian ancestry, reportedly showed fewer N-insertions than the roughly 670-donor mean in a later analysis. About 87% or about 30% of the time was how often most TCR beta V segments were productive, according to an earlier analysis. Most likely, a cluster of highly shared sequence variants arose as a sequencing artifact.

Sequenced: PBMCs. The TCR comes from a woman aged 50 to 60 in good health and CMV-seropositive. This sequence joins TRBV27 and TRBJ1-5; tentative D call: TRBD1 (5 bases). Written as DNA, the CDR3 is TGTGCCAGCAGTTTCGGCAGGGTCCATCAGCCCCAGCATTTT. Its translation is CASSFGRVHQPQHF.